This T cell receptor beta chain was identified in a study of identical twins. Study-level results: Abundant beta clonotypes from cord blood bore fewer insertions; memory repertoires lacked this pattern. Invariant MAIT and iNKT cells could partly confound zero-insertion analyses.

Per the germline V gene, CDR1 is MNHEY and CDR2 is SMNVEV (reference sequence). CDR3 size: 13 residues. V was clipped by 6 bases and J by 0 bases, with 8 bases between them. Only healthy Caucasians were included as donors. Worth noting for this clonotype: As yet, its antigen is unknown.

The authors used template switching to add a universal primer site and gave cDNA unique molecular identifiers. TCRdb re-called the 5' RACE reads through MiXCR, storing one row per CDR3 protein. This table holds about 700,000 distinct CDR3 sequences, less than 10% found once. The same data also contributed to another study, on yellow fever vaccine responses in identical twins.

The chain carries TRBV27 and TRBJ1-1; possibly TRBD1 for D (5 bases). The sample comprised PBMCs. The TCR originated in a young woman in good health. The CDR3: CASSRAMNTEAFF. The CDR3 nucleotides are TGTGCCAGCAGCAGGGCGATGAACACTGAAGCTTTCTTT.